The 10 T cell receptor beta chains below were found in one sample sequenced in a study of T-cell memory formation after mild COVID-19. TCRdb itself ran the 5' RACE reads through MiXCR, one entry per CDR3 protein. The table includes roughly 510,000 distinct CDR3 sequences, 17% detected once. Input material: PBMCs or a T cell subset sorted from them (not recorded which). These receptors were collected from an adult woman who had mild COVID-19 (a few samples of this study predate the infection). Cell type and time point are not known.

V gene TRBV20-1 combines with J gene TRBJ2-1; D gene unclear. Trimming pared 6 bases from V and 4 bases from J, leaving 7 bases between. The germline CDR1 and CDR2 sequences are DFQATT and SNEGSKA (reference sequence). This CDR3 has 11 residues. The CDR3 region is CSAPSYNEQFF. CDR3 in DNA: TGCAGTGCCCCCTCATACAATGAGCAGTTCTTC.

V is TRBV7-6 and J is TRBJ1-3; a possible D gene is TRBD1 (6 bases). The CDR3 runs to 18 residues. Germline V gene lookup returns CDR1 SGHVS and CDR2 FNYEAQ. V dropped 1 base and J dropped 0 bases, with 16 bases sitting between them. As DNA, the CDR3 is TGTGCCAGCAGCTTAGTGGGCATACAGGGAGCCTCTGGAAACACCATATATTTT. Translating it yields CASSLVGIQGASGNTIYF.

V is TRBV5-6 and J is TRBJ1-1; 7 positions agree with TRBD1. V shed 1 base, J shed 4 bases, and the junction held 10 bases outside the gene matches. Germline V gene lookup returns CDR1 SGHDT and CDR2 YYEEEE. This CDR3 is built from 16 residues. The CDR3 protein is CASSLFDREISTEAFF. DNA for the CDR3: TGTGCCAGCAGCTTGTTCGACAGGGAGATTTCCACTGAAGCTTTCTTT.

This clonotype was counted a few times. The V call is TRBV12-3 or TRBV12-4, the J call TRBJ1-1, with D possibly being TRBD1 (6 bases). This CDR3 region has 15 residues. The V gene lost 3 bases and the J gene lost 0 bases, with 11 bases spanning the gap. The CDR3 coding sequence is TGTGCCAGCAGTTTTGTGTGGGACATGAACACTGAAGCTTTCTTT. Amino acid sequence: CASSFVWDMNTEAFF.

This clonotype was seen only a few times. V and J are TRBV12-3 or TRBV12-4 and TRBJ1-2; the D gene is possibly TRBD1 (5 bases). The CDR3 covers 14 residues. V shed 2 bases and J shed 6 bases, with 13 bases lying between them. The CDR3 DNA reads TGTGCCAGCAGTTTATATAAGGGGAGAGATGGCTACACCTTC. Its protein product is CASSLYKGRDGYTF.

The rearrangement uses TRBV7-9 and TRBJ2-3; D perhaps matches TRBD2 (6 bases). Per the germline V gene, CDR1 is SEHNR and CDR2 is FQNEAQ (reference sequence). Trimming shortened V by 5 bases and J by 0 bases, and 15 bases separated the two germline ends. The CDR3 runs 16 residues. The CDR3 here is CASSQFHGGSTDTQYF. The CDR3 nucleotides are TGTGCCAGCAGCCAATTCCACGGGGGAAGCACAGATACGCAGTATTTT.

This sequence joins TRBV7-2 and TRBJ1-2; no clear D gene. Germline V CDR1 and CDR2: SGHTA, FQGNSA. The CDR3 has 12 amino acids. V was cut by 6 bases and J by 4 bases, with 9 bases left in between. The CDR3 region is CASSRDVYGYTF. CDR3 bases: TGTGCCAGCAGTCGGGATGTCTATGGCTACACCTTC. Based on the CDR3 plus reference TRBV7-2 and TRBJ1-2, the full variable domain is GAGVSQSPSNKVTEKGKDVELRCDPISGHTALYWYRQSLGQGLEFLIYFQGNSAPDKSGLPSDRFSAERTGGSVSTLTIQRTQQEDSAVYLCASSRDVYGYTFGSGTRLTVV.

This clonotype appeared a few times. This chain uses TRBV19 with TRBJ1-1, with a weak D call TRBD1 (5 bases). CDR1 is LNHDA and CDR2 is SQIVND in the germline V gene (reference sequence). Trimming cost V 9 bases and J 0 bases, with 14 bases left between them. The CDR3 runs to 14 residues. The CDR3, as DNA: TGTGCCAGCGGGCGGGGGGGGTTGAACACTGAAGCTTTCTTT. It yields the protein CASGRGGLNTEAFF.

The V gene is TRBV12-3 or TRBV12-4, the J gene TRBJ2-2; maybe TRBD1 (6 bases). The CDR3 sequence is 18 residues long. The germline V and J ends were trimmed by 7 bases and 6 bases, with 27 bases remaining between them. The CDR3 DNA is TGTGCCAGCACAGATTTTCCCCCGCTCAGGGGCGCGTCCGGGGAGCTGTTTTTT. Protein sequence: CASTDFPPLRGASGELFF.

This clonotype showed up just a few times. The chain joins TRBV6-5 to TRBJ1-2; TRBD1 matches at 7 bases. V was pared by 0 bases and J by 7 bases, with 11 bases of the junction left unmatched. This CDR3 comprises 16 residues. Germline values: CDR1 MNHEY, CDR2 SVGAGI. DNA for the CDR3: TGTGCCAGCAGTTACTCTGCACTCACAGGGGCGGGTGGCTACACCTTC. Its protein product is CASSYSALTGAGGYTF.